This T cell receptor beta chain appears in the sequencing data of a study of regulatory T cells in long-lasting Graves disease. Study-wide background: Graves' patients (newly diagnosed) had been on antithyroid drugs under 3 months.

Germline loops: CDR1 MNHNS, CDR2 SASEGT. This CDR3 spans 16 amino acids. Trimming left V 7 bases short and J 1 base short, with 19 bases between. Specified time point: newly diagnosed GD, antithyroid drugs for less than 3 months. RNA from PBMCs was the source of the TCR library. This clonotype was picked up many times. Its specificity is unknown. The authors built TCR beta libraries using iRepertoire HTBI primers and Arm-PCR of CDR3 regions. TCRdb analysed the multiplex PCR reads with MiXCR anew, one entry per CDR3 protein. The repertoire holds a few hundred thousand distinct CDR3 sequences, with 16% as singletons. Broader study findings: Under persistent disease, TRBV28, TRBJ1-2 and TRBJ2-5 were used preferentially. Persistent cases of Graves' showed reduced TCR diversity relative to newly diagnosed patients. Accuracy was perhaps lowered by the small sample size.

Another study also made use of these data, one on T cells in Graves' hyperthyroidism and ophthalmopathy.

Sequencing was performed on peripheral blood mononuclear cells (PBMCs), taken at new diagnosis, from a patient treated with antithyroid drugs. This receptor was obtained from a middle-aged man with Graves disease. The V and J genes are TRBV6-1 and TRBJ1-1; D may be TRBD1 (6 bases). The CDR3 DNA follows: TGTGCCAGCACTCCACCGGGCAGACAGGCGAACACTGAAGCTTTCTTT. This codes for CASTPPGRQANTEAFF.